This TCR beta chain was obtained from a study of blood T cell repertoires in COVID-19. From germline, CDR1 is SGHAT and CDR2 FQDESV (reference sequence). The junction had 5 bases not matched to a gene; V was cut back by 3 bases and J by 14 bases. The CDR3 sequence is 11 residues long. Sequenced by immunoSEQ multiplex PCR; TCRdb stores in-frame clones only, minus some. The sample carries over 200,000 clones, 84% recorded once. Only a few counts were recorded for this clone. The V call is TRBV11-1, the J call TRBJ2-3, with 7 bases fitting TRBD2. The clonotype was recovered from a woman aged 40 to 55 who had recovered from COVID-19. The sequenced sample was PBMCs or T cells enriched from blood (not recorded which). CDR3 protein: CASSLGTTAYF. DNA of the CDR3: TGTGCCAGCAGCTTGGGGACTACTGCGTATTTT.